The 18 T cell receptor beta chains below all came from one sample that was sequenced in a study of blood T cells in healthy people across ages. The authors ran a second PCR of 7 to 11 cycles using a sample-barcoded 5' primer and a J-beta primer mix. TCRdb re-called the 5' RACE reads with MiXCR, one entry per CDR3 protein. The repertoire includes about 930,000 distinct CDR3 sequences, roughly 29% of them detected once, and around 9.6% sits in the top ten. These data also featured in a second study, about T cells of mothers and their children.

The sample comprised blood. These receptors originate from a woman between 40 and 50 years old in good health.

The sample holds a few counts of this clonotype. The CDR3 region is CASSFQKGRVWEQYF. As DNA, the CDR3 is TGTGCCAGCAGCTTTCAAAAGGGACGGGTGTGGGAGCAGTACTTC. The V and J genes are TRBV7-9 and TRBJ2-7; D tentatively reads TRBD1 or TRBD2 (5 bases each). The CDR3 sequence is 15 residues long. Trimming took off 3 bases at V and 7 bases at J, with 19 bases between the two ends. Germline CDR1 is SEHNR and CDR2 is FQNEAQ (reference sequence).

The rearrangement joins TRBV28 to TRBJ2-7; weak D call: TRBD2 (6 bases). CDR3 length: 17 amino acids. The V end lost 1 base, the J end lost 4 bases, and 20 bases lay between the germline ends. Germline V lookup: CDR1 MDHEN, CDR2 SYDVKM. This CDR3 is CASSLYGVGRLGYEQYF. CDR3 DNA sequence: TGTGCCAGCAGTTTATACGGGGTTGGTAGACTAGGATACGAGCAGTACTTC.

A remark on this clonotype: At one end the junction does not follow the germline gene, possibly because of a read error. This sequence joins TRBV27 and TRBJ2-7, with unresolved D. Germline values: CDR1 MNHEY, CDR2 SMNVEV (reference sequence). CDR3 length: 13 amino acids. The CDR3 sequence is CACSLERNYEQYF. As DNA, the CDR3 is TGTGCCTGCAGTTTAGAGAGAAACTACGAGCAGTACTTC.

The rearrangement uses TRBV5-1 and TRBJ2-2, with D possibly called TRBD1 or TRBD2 (5 bases each). The CDR3 runs 17 residues. V lost 2 bases, J lost 3 bases, and 17 bases lay in between. Germline V lookup: CDR1 SGHRS, CDR2 YFSETQ. Here the CDR3 reads CASSFHPGTYDTGELFF. Written as DNA, the CDR3 is TGCGCCAGCAGCTTCCACCCCGGGACCTATGACACCGGGGAGCTGTTTTTT.

The V gene is TRBV12-3 or TRBV12-4, the J gene TRBJ1-5; D is uncertain. V was shortened by 3 bases and J by 5 bases, with 8 bases between the two germline ends. CDR3 size: 13 residues. CDR3 sequence: CASSFAQDQPQHF. DNA of the CDR3: TGTGCCAGCAGTTTCGCCCAAGATCAGCCCCAGCATTTT.

The genes are TRBV4-3 and TRBJ2-3; TRBD1 matches at 8 bases. Per germline, CDR1 LGHNA and CDR2 YSLEER. CDR3 length: 16 amino acids. J gave up 4 bases and V 4 bases, and 10 bases lay outside the gene matches. The CDR3 DNA reads as TGCGCCAGCAGCCTCACAGGGGGTAGCAGGGCAGATACGCAGTATTTT. Protein sequence: CASSLTGGSRADTQYF.

There are a few counts of this clonotype. The rearrangement joins TRBV14 to TRBJ2-7; possible D gene TRBD1, 5 bases. CDR1 is SGHDN, CDR2 FVKESK, per germline. The V gene lost 1 base and the J gene lost 5 bases, with 9 bases spanning the gap. The CDR3 is made up of 13 amino acids. The CDR3 loop is CASSQGAGNEQYF. CDR3 nucleotides: TGTGCCAGCAGCCAAGGAGCAGGGAACGAGCAGTACTTC.

J is TRBJ2-7 and V is TRBV7-9; either TRBD1 or TRBD2 may fit D (7 bases each). The CDR3 is 14 amino acids. Per germline, CDR1 SEHNR and CDR2 FQNEAQ (reference sequence). V lost 1 base, J lost 6 bases, and 13 bases lay in between. The DNA for the CDR3 is TGTGCCAGCAGCTTAGACGGGGGGACAGCCGAGCAGTACTTC. Its translation: CASSLDGGTAEQYF.

In regard to this clonotype: A much larger clone lies a single base off, so this may be a read error. The chain employs TRBV12-3 or TRBV12-4 and TRBJ1-2; D gene uncertain. The CDR3 runs 12 residues. CDR3 amino acids: CVSTVANYGYTF. In DNA, the CDR3 is TGTGTCAGCACAGTCGCTAACTATGGCTACACCTTC.

This clonotype occurred a few times. The V call is TRBV19, the J call TRBJ2-3, with D maybe TRBD1 (7 bases). CDR1 LNHDA and CDR2 SQIVND come from the germline V gene (reference sequence). CDR3 length: 16 residues. V lost 4 bases to trimming and J lost 4 bases, with 18 bases between them. For the CDR3, the DNA is TGTGCCAGTAGTAGACAGGGCCGGAGGGGCGCAGATACGCAGTATTTT. This encodes CASSRQGRRGADTQYF.

The sample holds a few counts of this clonotype. The J gene is TRBJ2-3, the V gene TRBV7-8; 9 bases fit TRBD2. The V and J ends lost 3 bases and 4 bases, in that order; junction bases with no gene match: 8. CDR1 is SGHVS and CDR2 is FQNEAQ in the germline V gene. This CDR3 has 16 residues. CDR3 in DNA: TGTGCCAGCAGCTTCTACGGGACTAGCCTTTCAGATACGCAGTATTTT. Translated: CASSFYGTSLSDTQYF.

This clonotype was found once. The chain employs TRBV2 and TRBJ1-1, with TRBD1 identical over 7 bases. Germline V gene lookup returns CDR1 SNHLY and CDR2 FYNNEI. The CDR3 length is 13 residues. The trim removed 5 bases at V and 4 bases at J, leaving 4 bases unmatched. CDR3 amino acids: CASSSTGITEAFF. CDR3 nucleotides: TGTGCCAGCAGTTCGACAGGGATCACTGAAGCTTTCTTT.

This clonotype was detected only a few times. A read error may be the cause here, since a much bigger clone is one base away. J is TRBJ2-7 and V is TRBV12-3 or TRBV12-4; D call uncertain. There are 14 residues in the CDR3. Deletions cut 6 bases from V and 3 bases from J, with 15 bases between. The CDR3 loop is CASRYSDLLYEQYF. CDR3 in DNA: TGTGCCAGCAGGTACAGCGATCTTCTCTACGAGCAGTACTTC.

This clonotype was observed at least ten times. The chain has TRBV4-3 and TRBJ2-7, with D uncertain. The germline V gene has CDR1 LGHNA and CDR2 YSLEER. The V end lost 0 bases, the J end lost 2 bases, and 11 bases lay between the germline ends. The CDR3 is 15 amino acids. The CDR3 reads CASSQDHGRPYEQYF. Here the CDR3 DNA reads TGCGCCAGCAGCCAAGATCACGGACGACCCTACGAGCAGTACTTC.

This clonotype has only a few counts. One base away lies a much larger clone, so this may be a sequencing read error. This chain links TRBV12-3 or TRBV12-4 with TRBJ1-2, with TRBD1 matching 7 bases. The CDR3 length is 18 residues. Trimming cost V 6 bases and J 2 bases; bases outside gene matches: 18. CDR3 DNA: TGTGCCAGCAGAGAACGAGGGGTCAGGGGGAGACTCAACTATGGCTACACCTTC. It translates to CASRERGVRGRLNYGYTF.

This rearrangement joins TRBV4-3 to TRBJ2-7; 10 bases fit TRBD2. V lost 1 base, J lost 4 bases, and 7 bases stayed unmatched. The CDR3 sequence is 16 residues long. The V gene's germline CDR1 is LGHNA and CDR2 YSLEER. The CDR3 bases are TGCGCCAGCAGCCAAGCCCTACTAGCGGGACCATACGAGCAGTACTTC. As protein: CASSQALLAGPYEQYF.

The chain couples TRBV12-3 or TRBV12-4 to TRBJ2-1; D could derive from TRBD1 or TRBD2 (5 bases each). The J call may not be correct, given that the DNA end is closer to TRBJ2-7. The CDR3 is made up of 15 amino acids. Written as DNA, the CDR3 is TGTGCCAGCAGGCTTGGGGGAATGACCTACAATGAGCAGTACTTC. As protein: CASRLGGMTYNEQYF.

Regarding this clonotype: A much larger clonotype is one base distant, so this may be a read error. The chain employs TRBV9 and TRBJ1-2, with D unclear. This CDR3 contains 15 residues. Germline V gene data show CDR1 as SGDLS and CDR2 as YYNGEE. The ends were cut back, 0 bases at V and 4 bases at J, with 13 bases in the middle. The CDR3 region is CASSVATTGIYGYTF. The CDR3 DNA sequence: TGTGCCAGCAGCGTAGCGACCACCGGTATCTATGGCTACACCTTC. Full variable domain (remainder filled in from reference TRBV9 and TRBJ1-2): DSGVTQTPKHLITATGQRVTLRCSPRSGDLSVYWYQQSLDQGLQFLIQYYNGEERAKGNILERFSAQQFPDLHSELNLSSLELGDSALYFCASSVATTGIYGYTFGSGTRLTVV.